The source of this TCR beta chain is a study of T cells in Graves' hyperthyroidism and ophthalmopathy. Study-wide results and caveats: Stable hyperthyroidism was separated from ophthalmopathy by a model based on 13 V-J features. Among thyroid clonotypes expanded above 0.001, most also appeared in blood.

Amplification yielded TCR beta CDR3 regions, with RNA transcripts as the source. HTBI primers were used for first-round RT-PCR of the TCR CDR3. TCRdb ran MiXCR on the multiplex PCR reads and lists one entry per CDR3 protein. The sample carries a few hundred thousand distinct CDR3 sequences, 15% to 19% recorded once. This clonotype was seen ten or more times. The target antigen is unknown. CDR1 is SGHNT and CDR2 is YENEEA in the germline V gene. This CDR3 has 13 residues. The ends were cut back, 4 bases at V and 10 bases at J, with 16 bases in the middle. The study left out patients who had uncontrolled infection, other autoimmune disease, pregnancy or lactation.

The TCR comes from a woman in her thirties with Graves' hyperthyroidism. The sequencing sample was made of blood. The chain uses TRBV11-3 and TRBJ1-1; tentatively, D is TRBD1 (6 bases). The CDR3 DNA reads as TGTGCCAGCAGCTCATACTCGAGGGGGGTAGCTTTCTTT. It yields the protein CASSSYSRGVAFF.